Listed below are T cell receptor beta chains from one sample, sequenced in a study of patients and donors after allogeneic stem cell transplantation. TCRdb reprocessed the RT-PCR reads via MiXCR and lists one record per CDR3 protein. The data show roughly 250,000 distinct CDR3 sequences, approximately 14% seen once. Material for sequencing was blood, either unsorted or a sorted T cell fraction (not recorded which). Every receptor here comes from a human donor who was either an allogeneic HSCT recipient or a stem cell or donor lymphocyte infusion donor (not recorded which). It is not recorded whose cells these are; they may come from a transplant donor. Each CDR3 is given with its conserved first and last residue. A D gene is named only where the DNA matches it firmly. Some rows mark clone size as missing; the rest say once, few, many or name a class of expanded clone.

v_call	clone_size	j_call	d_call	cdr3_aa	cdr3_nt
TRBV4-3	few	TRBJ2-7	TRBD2	CASSQELAGDYEQYF	TGCGCCAGCAGCCAAGAACTAGCGGGGGACTACGAGCAGTACTTC
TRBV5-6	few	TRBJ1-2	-	CASSLLRGYGDYGYTF	TGTGCCAGCAGCTTATTACGCGGATATGGAGACTATGGCTACACCTTC
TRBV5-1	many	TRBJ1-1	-	CASSHGQLNTEAFF	TGCGCCAGCAGCCACGGACAGCTTAACACTGAAGCTTTCTTT
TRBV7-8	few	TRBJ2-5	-	CASSLARGGETQYF	TGTGCCAGCAGCTTAGCTCGCGGGGGCGAGACCCAGTACTTC
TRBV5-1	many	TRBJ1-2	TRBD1	CASSPDRAYGYTF	TGCGCCAGCAGCCCCGACAGGGCGTATGGCTACACCTTC
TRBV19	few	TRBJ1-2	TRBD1	CASSRDPGTGLNYGYTF	TGTGCCAGTAGTCGGGACCCGGGGACAGGGTTAAACTATGGCTACACCTTC
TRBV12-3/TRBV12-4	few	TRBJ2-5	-	CASSATAKETQYF	TGTGCCAGCAGTGCGACAGCAAAAGAGACCCAGTACTTC
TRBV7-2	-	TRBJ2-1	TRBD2	CASSLNRDYPQFF	TGTGCCAGCAGCTTAAACCGGGACTACCCTCAGTTCTTC
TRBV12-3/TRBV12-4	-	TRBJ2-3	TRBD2	CASSLGLAGTTDTQYF	TGTGCCAGCAGTTTAGGGCTAGCGGGGACCACAGATACGCAGTATTTT
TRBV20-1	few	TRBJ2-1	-	CSARGFGLASSYNEQFF	TGCAGTGCTAGAGGGTTTGGGCTAGCGAGCTCCTACAATGAGCAGTTCTTC
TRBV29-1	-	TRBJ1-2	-	CSVAGRGYTF	TGCAGCGTTGCAGGGAGGGGCTACACCTTC
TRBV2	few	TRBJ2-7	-	CASSEIRAGPYEQYF	TGTGCCAGCAGTGAAATCAGGGCAGGACCCTACGAGCAGTACTTC
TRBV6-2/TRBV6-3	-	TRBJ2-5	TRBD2	CASRITSGGLQETQYF	TGTGCCAGCAGGATAACTAGCGGGGGCCTCCAAGAGACCCAGTACTTC
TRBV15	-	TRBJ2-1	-	CATSRDWAGLRDEQFF	TGTGCCACCAGCAGAGATTGGGCGGGCCTTAGGGATGAGCAGTTCTTC
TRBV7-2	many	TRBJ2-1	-	CASSLWGSGQDEQFF	TGTGCCAGCAGCTTGTGGGGGTCAGGTCAGGATGAGCAGTTCTTC
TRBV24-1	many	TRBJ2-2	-	CATSDFKAGRDTGELFF	TGTGCCACCAGTGATTTTAAGGCAGGGAGAGATACCGGGGAGCTGTTTTTT
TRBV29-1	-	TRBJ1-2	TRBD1	CSVDQGDSHVGGYTF	TGCAGCGTGGACCAAGGGGACAGCCATGTGGGTGGCTACACCTTC
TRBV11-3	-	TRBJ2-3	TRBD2	CASSRTLAGGGDTQYF	TGTGCCAGCAGCCGAACTCTAGCGGGAGGGGGAGATACGCAGTATTTT
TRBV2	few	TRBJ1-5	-	CASRIKTDNQPQHF	TGTGCCAGCAGGATTAAGACAGACAATCAGCCCCAGCATTTT
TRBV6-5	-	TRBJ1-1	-	CASLGGPTEAFF	TGTGCCAGCCTGGGGGGGCCAACGGAAGCTTTCTTT
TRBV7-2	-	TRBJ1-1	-	CASSPGWSGTEAFF	TGTGCCAGCAGCCCCGGTTGGTCGGGCACTGAAGCTTTCTTT
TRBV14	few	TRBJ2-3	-	CASSQVRSGLGTDTQYF	TGTGCCAGCAGCCAAGTTCGTAGCGGATTAGGCACAGATACGCAGTATTTT
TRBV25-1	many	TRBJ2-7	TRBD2	CASSETSLTSGYEQYF	TGTGCCAGCAGCGAAACCTCTCTGACTAGCGGGTACGAGCAGTACTTC
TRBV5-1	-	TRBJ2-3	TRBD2	CASSSETSGGAIDTQYF	TGCGCCAGCAGCTCGGAAACTAGCGGGGGGGCCATAGATACGCAGTATTTT
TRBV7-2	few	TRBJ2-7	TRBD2	CASSLGTSGRIYEQYF	TGTGCCAGCAGCTTAGGGACTAGCGGGAGAATCTACGAGCAGTACTTC
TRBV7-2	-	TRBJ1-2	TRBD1	CASSPQGVYGYTF	TGTGCCAGCAGCCCACAGGGGGTATATGGCTACACCTTC
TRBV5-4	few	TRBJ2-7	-	CASSQEGPRSYEQYF	TGTGCCAGCAGCCAAGAAGGACCTCGCTCCTACGAGCAGTACTTC
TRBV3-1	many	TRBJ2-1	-	CASSQDETEGQFF	TGTGCCAGCAGCCAAGACGAAACGGAGGGGCAGTTCTTC